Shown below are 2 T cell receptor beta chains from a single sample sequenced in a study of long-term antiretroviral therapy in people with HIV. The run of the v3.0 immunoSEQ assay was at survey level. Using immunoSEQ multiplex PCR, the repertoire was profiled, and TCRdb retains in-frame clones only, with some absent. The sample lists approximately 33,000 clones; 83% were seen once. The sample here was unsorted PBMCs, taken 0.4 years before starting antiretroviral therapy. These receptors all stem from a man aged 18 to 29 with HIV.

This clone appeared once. In DNA, the CDR3 is TGTGCCATCAGTGCCGGGACAGGGGGCGGTTGGAATCAGCCCCAGCATTTT. Translating gives CAISAGTGGGWNQPQHF. V usage is TRBV10-3 and J usage is TRBJ1-5; TRBD1 agrees at 12 bases. CDR1 and CDR2 from the germline V gene are ENHRY and SYGVKD. The CDR3 runs 17 residues. V lost 4 bases and J lost 4; bases outside the gene matches: 8.

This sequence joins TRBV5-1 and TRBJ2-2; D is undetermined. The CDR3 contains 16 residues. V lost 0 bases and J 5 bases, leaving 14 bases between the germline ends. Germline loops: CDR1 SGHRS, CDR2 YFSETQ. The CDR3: CASSLEEGLRTGELFF. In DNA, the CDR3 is TGCGCCAGCAGCTTGGAAGAAGGGTTGAGAACCGGGGAGCTGTTTTTT.